Below, 27 T cell receptor beta chains from the same sample are listed, as sequenced in a study of T-cell memory formation after mild COVID-19. One entry per CDR3 protein, called by TCRdb with MiXCR from the 5' RACE reads. Here the sample spans around 340,000 distinct CDR3 sequences, 12% to 15% being singletons. Material for sequencing was PBMCs or a T cell subset sorted from them (not recorded which). These receptor sequences come from a man between 18 and 29 years old who had mild COVID-19 (a few samples of this study predate the infection). Cell type and time point are not known.

This clonotype was counted only a few times. CDR3 coding DNA: TGTGCCACCAGCAGAGCACTAGCGGGGGGGCTTGAGCAGTTCTTC. Protein product: CATSRALAGGLEQFF. The chain is built from TRBV15 and TRBJ2-1, with 13 bases matching TRBD2. The trim removed 1 base at V and 9 bases at J, leaving 3 bases unmatched. This CDR3 spans 15 amino acids. The germline gives CDR1 LNHNV, CDR2 YYDKDF (reference sequence).

A few counts support this clonotype. The chain couples TRBV12-3 or TRBV12-4 to TRBJ2-7; tentative D call: TRBD2 (6 bases). V was shortened by 1 base and J by 7 bases, with 11 bases between the two germline ends. This CDR3 is 13 amino acids long. CDR3 region: CASSLVEAGEQYF. CDR3 sequence (DNA): TGTGCCAGCAGTTTAGTAGAAGCGGGTGAGCAGTACTTC.

This sequence joins TRBV5-1 and TRBJ2-3; no clear D. In germline, CDR1 is SGHRS, CDR2 YFSETQ. V was pared by 4 bases and J by 0 bases, with 6 bases between. The CDR3 totals 13 residues. CDR3 DNA sequence: TGCGCCAGCAGCGCAAGTAGCACAGATACGCAGTATTTT. This translates into CASSASSTDTQYF. Supplemented by reference TRBV5-1 and TRBJ2-3, the full variable domain reads KAGVTQTPRYLIKTRGQQVTLSCSPISGHRSVSWYQQTPGQGLQFLFEYFSETQRNKGNFPGRFSGRQFSNSRSEMNVSTLELGDSALYLCASSASSTDTQYFGPGTRLTVL.

There are a few counts of this clonotype. The chain uses TRBV21-1 and TRBJ2-7. TRBV21-1 constitutes a pseudogene. This CDR3 has 11 residues. CDR3: CASSANTEQYV. CDR3 coding DNA: TGTGCCAGCAGCGCCAACACCGAGCAGTACGTC.

This clonotype came up a few times. DNA of the CDR3: TGTGCCAGCACCGACCAACGCCGATTTTCACCCCTCCACTTT. This sequence encodes CASTDQRRFSPLHF. The chain joins TRBV12-3 or TRBV12-4 to TRBJ1-6; no clear D. This CDR3 spans 14 amino acids. V dropped 7 bases and J dropped 9 bases, with 16 bases sitting between them.

This clonotype was detected only a few times. This chain uses TRBV6-5 with TRBJ2-5; possible D gene TRBD2, 7 bases. The germline gives CDR1 MNHEY, CDR2 SVGAGI. There are 16 residues in the CDR3. Trimming removed 0 bases at V and 2 bases at J, with 13 bases between. The CDR3 coding sequence is TGTGCCAGCAGTTACTCGAGAGGGGGGGGGCAAGAGACCCAGTACTTC. Amino acid sequence: CASSYSRGGGQETQYF.

The sample holds many counts of this clonotype. The chain recombines TRBV10-2 with TRBJ1-5; D not resolved. The CDR3 loop spans 13 amino acids. Deletions cut 6 bases from V and 5 bases from J, with 11 bases between. Per the germline V gene, CDR1 is WSHSY and CDR2 is SAAADI. The CDR3 bases are TGCGCCAGCAGCCCCGAGAGGGATCAGCCCCAGCATTTT. Encoded protein: CASSPERDQPQHF.

The chain uses TRBV5-4 and TRBJ2-3; 10 bases align to TRBD2. CDR3 length: 15 residues. The germline V gene has CDR1 SGHNT and CDR2 YYREEE (reference sequence). V lost 6 bases and J lost 5; bases outside the gene matches: 9. In nucleotides, the CDR3 is TGTGCCAGCACCCAAGGACTAGCGGTGAAAGATACGCAGTATTTT. Translating gives CASTQGLAVKDTQYF.

This clonotype was counted between two and nine times. The rearrangement uses TRBV9 and TRBJ2-1; 8 nucleotides agree with TRBD1. V dropped 0 bases and J dropped 0; count of bases not matched to a gene: 8. The germline V gene has CDR1 SGDLS and CDR2 YYNGEE. The CDR3 is 18 amino acids. The CDR3 DNA reads TGTGCCAGCAGCGTAGGCAGGGGGCCATCGAGCTCCTACAATGAGCAGTTCTTC. As protein: CASSVGRGPSSSYNEQFF.

This clonotype has at least ten counts. The chain employs TRBV4-1 and TRBJ2-7; 7 bases align to TRBD1. The trim removed 3 bases at V and 3 bases at J, leaving 11 bases unmatched. CDR1 is MGHRA and CDR2 is YSYEKL in the germline V gene. The CDR3 covers 16 residues. CDR3 loop: CASSQPRDRRNYEQYF. Here the CDR3 DNA reads TGCGCCAGCAGCCAGCCCCGGGACAGAAGAAACTACGAGCAGTACTTC.

This sequence joins TRBV24-1 and TRBJ2-7, with D unclear. The germline V gene encodes CDR1 KGHDR and CDR2 SFDVKD. This CDR3 has 9 residues. V was clipped by 9 bases and J by 10 bases, with 9 bases between them. CDR3 in amino acids: CATELGQYF. Written as DNA, the CDR3 is TGTGCCACCGAGCTAGGCCAGTACTTC.

The V gene is TRBV12-3 or TRBV12-4, the J gene TRBJ2-3; D remains ambiguous. This CDR3 is built from 14 residues. The V and J ends lost 11 bases and 6 bases respectively, with 21 bases between them. The CDR3 loop is CACCFGWVGDTQYF. The CDR3 nucleotides are TGTGCCTGCTGTTTTGGCTGGGTAGGGGATACGCAGTATTTT.

This rearrangement joins TRBV7-2 to TRBJ1-2; no definite D call. The V gene lost 8 bases and the J gene lost 7 bases, with 11 bases spanning the gap. CDR3 length: 11 residues. Germline V lookup: CDR1 SGHTA, CDR2 FQGNSA. CDR3 amino acids: CASLPPSGYTF. The CDR3, as DNA: TGTGCCAGCCTCCCCCCGAGTGGCTACACCTTC.

The sample holds a few counts of this clonotype. The chain couples TRBV10-3 to TRBJ2-2, with D unresolved. Trimming removed 4 bases from V and 1 base from J, with 7 bases in between. The CDR3 contains 14 residues. Germline V gene data show CDR1 as ENHRY and CDR2 as SYGVKD. CDR3 amino acids: CAISAIRNTGELFF. The CDR3 DNA follows: TGTGCCATCAGTGCCATAAGGAACACCGGGGAGCTGTTTTTT.

At least ten counts were recorded for this clonotype. The V and J genes are TRBV7-2 and TRBJ2-5; D remains unclear. This CDR3 contains 13 residues. The V end was cut by 0 bases, the J end by 5 bases, with 7 bases between. CDR1 and CDR2 (germline): SGHTA, FQGNSA. This chain's CDR3 is CASSLAISETQYF. The DNA for the CDR3 is TGTGCCAGCAGCTTAGCAATTTCGGAGACCCAGTACTTC.

The chain carries TRBV7-6 and TRBJ2-7, with D perhaps matching TRBD1 or TRBD2 (5 bases each). The length of the CDR3 is 15 residues. V lost 3 bases to trimming and J lost 0 bases, with 12 bases between them. Germline CDR1 reads SGHVS; CDR2 reads FNYEAQ. The CDR3 region has the DNA TGTGCCAGCAGCTTTCCAGGGAGTCGCTCCTACGAGCAGTACTTC. Translation: CASSFPGSRSYEQYF.

This clonotype was detected many times. The genes are TRBV12-3 or TRBV12-4 and TRBJ1-5; the D is unclear. The CDR3 is 16 amino acids. The germline V and J ends were trimmed by 6 bases and 0 bases, with 15 bases remaining between them. DNA of the CDR3: TGTGCCAGCAGAACTTCGACTGGGGTTAGCAATCAGCCCCAGCATTTT. Amino acids: CASRTSTGVSNQPQHF.

This chain connects TRBV7-6 to TRBJ2-2; a possible D gene is TRBD1 (5 bases). Deletions cut 6 bases from V and 3 bases from J, with 20 bases between. Looked up from germline, CDR1 is SGHVS and CDR2 is FNYEAQ. The CDR3 covers 17 residues. The CDR3 coding sequence is TGTGCCAGCAGACCGCCCACAGGAACCTCGGACACCGGGGAGCTGTTTTTT. Amino acids: CASRPPTGTSDTGELFF. Together with reference TRBV7-6 and TRBJ2-2, the CDR3 gives the full variable domain: GAGVSQSPRYKVTKRGQDVALRCDPISGHVSLYWYRQALGQGPEFLTYFNYEAQQDKSGLPNDRFSAERPEGSISTLTIQRTEQRDSAMYRCASRPPTGTSDTGELFFGEGSRLTVL.

This clonotype has just a few counts. The V and J genes are TRBV6-2 or TRBV6-3 and TRBJ2-6; D is ambiguous. This CDR3 has 16 residues. Deletions cut 4 bases from V and 2 bases from J, with 12 bases between. Germline CDR1 and CDR2: MNHEY and SVGEGT. Written as DNA, the CDR3 is TGTGCCAGCAGTTCCCCAACAGAGACTGGGGCCAACGTCCTGACTTTC. It is translated as CASSSPTETGANVLTF.

This clonotype was seen a few times. This rearrangement joins TRBV6-2 or TRBV6-3 to TRBJ2-3; 15 positions match TRBD2. V was pared by 8 bases and J by 4 bases, with 13 bases of the junction left unmatched. This CDR3 comprises 18 residues. CDR1 MNHEY and CDR2 SVGEGT come from the germline V gene. The CDR3 sequence: CASGGDGLAGGWPDTQYF. The CDR3 DNA reads as TGTGCCAGCGGCGGCGATGGACTAGCGGGGGGGTGGCCAGATACGCAGTATTTT.

The rearrangement uses TRBV2 and TRBJ2-3; possible D gene TRBD2, 7 bases. The ends were cut back, 3 bases at V and 2 bases at J, with 15 bases in the middle. The CDR3 length is 16 residues. Germline CDR1 reads SNHLY; CDR2 reads FYNNEI. CDR3 sequence: CASSDWRGPSTDTQYF. CDR3 nucleotide sequence: TGTGCCAGCAGTGACTGGCGGGGGCCTTCCACAGATACGCAGTATTTT.

This clonotype has only a few counts. DNA of the CDR3: TGCAGTGCTAGGGGCAGGGGTCCTCGCGAGCAGTACTTC. Protein: CSARGRGPREQYF. This chain uses TRBV20-1 with TRBJ2-7, with a possible D match to TRBD1 (6 bases). CDR3 length: 13 residues. Per the germline V gene, CDR1 is DFQATT and CDR2 is SNEGSKA (reference sequence). V was pared by 3 bases and J by 6 bases, with 15 bases between.

The chain joins TRBV5-1 to TRBJ2-7; TRBD1 agrees at 7 bases. The CDR3 covers 14 residues. Trimming at V came to 2 bases and at J to 5 bases, leaving 7 bases not matched to a gene. CDR1 SGHRS and CDR2 YFSETQ come from the germline V gene. The DNA for the CDR3 is TGCGCCAGCAGCTTATACAGGGGTAGGAACGAGCAGTACTTC. Protein sequence: CASSLYRGRNEQYF.

This clonotype was picked up many times. The chain employs TRBV14 and TRBJ2-7, with a possible D match to TRBD2 (6 bases). Germline CDR1 is SGHDN and CDR2 is FVKESK. Trimming stripped 4 bases from V and 3 bases from J, with 16 bases between. The length of the CDR3 is 15 residues. CDR3 DNA sequence: TGTGCCAGCAGCCTAGGGACTGCCCCGGGCTACGAGCAGTACGTC. This encodes CASSLGTAPGYEQYV.

This clonotype was counted ten times or more. The rearrangement joins TRBV6-5 to TRBJ2-7; 8 positions match TRBD2. CDR1 is MNHEY and CDR2 is SVGAGI in the germline V gene. After removal of 0 bases from V and 13 bases from J, the junction contained 14 bases not matched to a gene. This CDR3 is built from 15 residues. The DNA of the CDR3 is TGTGCCAGCAGTTACTCGCCTAACGGTCAGCGGGGGATCTACTTC. This codes for CASSYSPNGQRGIYF.

A few counts support this clonotype. The chain carries TRBV20-1 and TRBJ2-3; 7 positions agree with TRBD2. Germline trimming cut 5 bases from V and 6 bases from J; bases unmatched to any gene: 17. The CDR3 contains 16 residues. Germline-derived CDR1 and CDR2 are DFQATT and SNEGSKA (reference sequence). The CDR3 reads CSARSIAGAPTDTQYF. Here the CDR3 DNA reads TGCAGTGCTCGATCGATAGCGGGCGCGCCCACGGATACGCAGTATTTT.

The V call is TRBV5-1, the J call TRBJ1-1; no clear D gene. With 4 bases removed from V and 1 base from J, the gap between germline ends came to 11 bases. The CDR3 is made up of 14 amino acids. Germline assignment: CDR1 SGHRS and CDR2 YFSETQ. The CDR3 reads CASSADGSNTEAFF. CDR3 in DNA: TGCGCCAGCAGCGCGGACGGCTCGAACACTGAAGCTTTCTTT.